A single sample is the source of the 25 T cell receptor beta chains below, sequenced in a study of blood T cells in healthy people across ages. A second PCR of roughly 7 to 11 cycles used a sample-barcoded 5' primer and a J-beta primer mix. TCRdb recomputed calls from the 5' RACE reads with MiXCR, one row per CDR3 protein. The sample gives 1.8 million or so distinct CDR3 sequences, about two fifths of which show up once; under 25% is in the top ten. The sequenced sample was blood. The receptors come from a human donor in good health.

This rearrangement joins TRBV5-1 to TRBJ2-1; 9 bases agree with TRBD1. V trimming: 6 bases; J trimming: 6 bases; junction bases outside the gene matches: 10. This CDR3 spans 15 amino acids. The germline V gene encodes CDR1 SGHRS and CDR2 YFSETQ. CDR3 sequence (DNA): TGCGCCAGCAACTCAGGGGACAGGGTGGGCAATGAGCAGTTCTTC. Amino acids: CASNSGDRVGNEQFF.

Regarding this clonotype: Germline and junction disagree at one end, which may indicate a read error. This chain links TRBV20-1 with TRBJ1-1, with 7 bases that match TRBD1. CDR3 size: 14 residues. From germline, CDR1 is DFQATT and CDR2 SNEGSKA (reference sequence). For the CDR3, the DNA is TGCAGTGCTCGTAGGGCGGGACAGAACACTGGAGCTTTCTTT. Its protein product is CSARRAGQNTGAFF.

This clonotype turned up a few times. The rearrangement uses TRBV7-2 and TRBJ1-1, with D unclear. This CDR3 comprises 14 residues. The V end was cut by 5 bases, the J end by 1 base, with 11 bases between. CDR1 SGHTA and CDR2 FQGNSA come from the germline V gene. In DNA form, the CDR3 reads TGTGCCAGCAGCCCAAAACGACAGAACACTGAAGCTTTCTTT. This sequence encodes CASSPKRQNTEAFF.

The rearrangement joins TRBV5-1 to TRBJ2-1; D not resolved. V gave up 4 bases and J gave up 1 base, with 9 bases separating them. CDR3 size: 14 residues. CDR1 and CDR2 from the germline V gene are SGHRS and YFSETQ. CDR3 protein: CASSTDASYNEQFF. The CDR3 DNA follows: TGCGCCAGCAGCACAGACGCGTCCTACAATGAGCAGTTCTTC. Full variable domain (rest looked up from reference TRBV5-1 and TRBJ2-1): KAGVTQTPRYLIKTRGQQVTLSCSPISGHRSVSWYQQTPGQGLQFLFEYFSETQRNKGNFPGRFSGRQFSNSRSEMNVSTLELGDSALYLCASSTDASYNEQFFGPGTRLTVL.

The chain has TRBV7-9 and TRBJ2-3; D gene unclear. Germline values: CDR1 SEHNR, CDR2 FQNEAQ (reference sequence). The CDR3 is 15 amino acids. The germline V and J ends were trimmed by 5 bases and 0 bases, with 12 bases remaining between them. The CDR3: CASSLGAPSTDTQYF. The CDR3 DNA follows: TGTGCCAGCAGCCTAGGTGCGCCTAGCACAGATACGCAGTATTTT.

This chain uses TRBV20-1 with TRBJ2-3; TRBD2 aligns across 7 bases. CDR3 length equals 17 residues. From germline, CDR1 is DFQATT and CDR2 SNEGSKA (reference sequence). Losses at the gene ends were 0 bases for V and 2 bases for J; bases not matched to a gene: 11. CDR3 residues: CSARDVSGPSFTDTQYF. The CDR3 nucleotides are TGCAGTGCTAGAGATGTTAGCGGGCCCTCCTTCACAGATACGCAGTATTTT.

This chain connects TRBV5-1 to TRBJ2-6, with 8 positions matching TRBD2. Germline trimming cut 5 bases from V and 2 bases from J; bases unmatched to any gene: 6. The CDR3 has 16 amino acids. Germline assignment: CDR1 SGHRS and CDR2 YFSETQ. CDR3 sequence reads: CASRSGGLTGANVLTF. CDR3 DNA: TGCGCCAGCAGGTCGGGAGGGCTGACTGGGGCCAACGTCCTGACTTTC.

This clonotype appeared a few times. This chain joins TRBV20-1 and TRBJ2-5; 9 bases align to TRBD2. This CDR3 is 15 amino acids long. The germline V gene has CDR1 DFQATT and CDR2 SNEGSKA (reference sequence). V was clipped by 5 bases and J by 0 bases; unmatched bases: 7. CDR3 sequence: CSARPTSGYQETQYF. The CDR3, as DNA: TGCAGTGCTCGTCCGACTAGCGGTTACCAAGAGACCCAGTACTTC.

The gene calls are TRBV6-5 and TRBJ1-6; the D gene is possibly TRBD1 (5 bases). V dropped 5 bases and J dropped 9 bases, with 17 bases sitting between them. From germline, CDR1 is MNHEY and CDR2 SVGAGI. The CDR3 spans 15 residues. The CDR3 protein is CASSPSGTGSSPLHF. The CDR3, as DNA: TGTGCCAGCAGTCCCTCCGGAACAGGCTCTTCACCCCTCCACTTT.

The sample holds a few counts of this clonotype. The junction shows a germline mismatch at one end, possibly a read error. The chain combines TRBV6-5 with TRBJ2-7, with a tentative D call TRBD2 (5 bases). The CDR3 has 16 residues. The germline V gene encodes CDR1 MNHEY and CDR2 SVGAGI. CDR3 bases: TGCGCCAGCAGTTACGGGTCGGGTCGGGGAACCTACGAGCAGTACTTC. It encodes CASSYGSGRGTYEQYF.

The V call is TRBV5-1, the J call TRBJ1-2; the match to TRBD1 covers 8 bases. CDR3 length: 15 residues. V lost 5 bases and J lost 2; bases outside the gene matches: 8. Germline CDR1 is SGHRS and CDR2 is YFSETQ. The CDR3 region is CASSRTGKSNYGYTF. CDR3 sequence (DNA): TGCGCCAGCAGTCGGACAGGGAAATCCAACTATGGCTACACCTTC.

The chain has TRBV20-1 and TRBJ2-7; the D is unclear. V lost 2 bases, J lost 0 bases, and 17 bases lay in between. In germline, CDR1 is DFQATT, CDR2 SNEGSKA (reference sequence). CDR3 length: 16 amino acids. The CDR3 here is CSARSPLGRSSYEQYF. CDR3 coding DNA: TGCAGTGCTAGATCACCTCTGGGCAGAAGCTCCTACGAGCAGTACTTC.

The chain employs TRBV27 and TRBJ1-3, with 11 bases lining up with TRBD1. V lost 5 bases and J lost 2; bases outside the gene matches: 8. This CDR3 has 17 amino acids. Germline CDR1 MNHEY, CDR2 SMNVEV (reference sequence). The CDR3 sequence is CASSTYRDRGTGNTIYF. CDR3 in DNA: TGTGCCAGCAGTACGTACCGGGACAGGGGGACTGGAAACACCATATATTTT.

This clonotype was observed a few times. The chain uses TRBV3-1 and TRBJ2-1; 12 bases align to TRBD2. CDR3 length: 16 amino acids. V was clipped by 4 bases and J by 5 bases; unmatched bases: 6. Germline V CDR1 and CDR2: LGHDT, YNNKEL (reference sequence). The DNA for the CDR3 is TGTGCCAGCAGCCCAGGACTAGCGGGGAATCACAATGAGCAGTTCTTC. It specifies CASSPGLAGNHNEQFF.

The chain couples TRBV6-2 or TRBV6-3 to TRBJ2-7; 8 bases agree with TRBD1. Germline CDR1 MNHEY, CDR2 SVGEGT. The CDR3 is 15 amino acids. Trimming took 6 bases from V and 4 from J; bases not matched to a gene: 11. CDR3 nucleotides: TGTGCCAGCAGACCCACAGGGGGACGAGGGTACGAGCAGTACTTC. Residues: CASRPTGGRGYEQYF.

J is TRBJ2-5 and V is TRBV29-1, with no clear D. Looked up from germline, CDR1 is SQVTM and CDR2 is ANQGSEA. The V end was cut by 1 base, the J end by 6 bases, with 3 bases between. The CDR3 has 10 residues. The DNA of the CDR3 is TGCAGCGTTGAAGGGAAGACCCAGTACTTC. It encodes CSVEGKTQYF. Variable domain in full (rest from reference TRBV29-1 and TRBJ2-5): SAVISQKPSRDICQRGTSLTIQCQVDSQVTMMFWYRQQPGQSLTLIATANQGSEATYESGFVIDKFPISRPNLTFSTLTVSNMSPEDSSIYLCSVEGKTQYFGPGTRLLVL.

The table lists this clonotype with a few counts. The CDR3 here is CASSPTRDGYTF. The CDR3 nucleotides read TGTGCCAGCAGCCCAACACGCGATGGCTACACCTTC. The chain links TRBV7-9 to TRBJ1-2; D is unclear. V was cut by 5 bases and J by 6 bases, with 10 bases left in between. Per germline, CDR1 SEHNR and CDR2 FQNEAQ (reference sequence). This CDR3 is built from 12 residues.

This chain joins TRBV28 and TRBJ2-3; D uncertain. V was clipped by 6 bases and J by 7 bases, with 14 bases between them. In germline, CDR1 is MDHEN, CDR2 SYDVKM. This CDR3 spans 13 amino acids. As DNA, the CDR3 is TGTGCCAGCAGGCATGCCCTACTCCATACGCAGTATTTT. Protein: CASRHALLHTQYF. Combining the CDR3 with reference TRBV28 and TRBJ2-3 gives the whole variable domain DVKVTQSSRYLVKRTGEKVFLECVQDMDHENMFWYRQDPGLGLRLIYFSYDVKMKEKGDIPEGYSVSREKKERFSLILESASTNQTSMYLCASRHALLHTQYFGPGTRLTVL.

There are a few counts of this clonotype. V is TRBV6-5 and J is TRBJ2-7; D is unclear. The CDR3 is 13 amino acids. From germline, CDR1 is MNHEY and CDR2 SVGAGI. In DNA form, the CDR3 reads TGTGCTGCGTCGAGGATGAGCTCCTACGAGCAGTACTTC. This gives the protein CAASRMSSYEQYF.

The V call is TRBV4-1, the J call TRBJ1-5; tentative D call: TRBD1 (6 bases). The V end was cut by 2 bases, the J end by 5 bases, with 22 bases between. The CDR3 has 18 residues. Per germline, CDR1 MGHRA and CDR2 YSYEKL. The CDR3 loop is CASSQSPGQSGSDQPQHF. In DNA, the CDR3 is TGCGCCAGCAGCCAATCCCCTGGACAGTCGGGATCTGATCAGCCCCAGCATTTT.

This clonotype was detected ten times or more. The gene calls are TRBV29-1 and TRBJ2-7, with D maybe TRBD2 (5 bases). V was cut by 0 bases and J by 1 base, with 10 bases left in between. The CDR3 runs to 14 residues. CDR1 and CDR2 from the germline V gene are SQVTM and ANQGSEA. This chain's CDR3 is CSVEDVGESYEQYF. DNA for the CDR3: TGCAGCGTTGAAGATGTCGGGGAGTCCTACGAGCAGTACTTC.

For this clonotype: One end of the junction is discordant with germline, which a read error may explain. The chain is built from TRBV7-2 and TRBJ2-5, with D perhaps given as TRBD1 or TRBD2 (6 bases each). This CDR3 is 15 amino acids long. The germline gives CDR1 SGHTA, CDR2 FQGNSA. As DNA, the CDR3 is TGTGCCGGCAGAGCCCATACAGGGAGGATGGAGACCCAGTACTTC. Translated, it gives CAGRAHTGRMETQYF.

This clonotype occurred a few times. This rearrangement joins TRBV29-1 to TRBJ2-1; 7 nucleotides match TRBD1. The germline V gene has CDR1 SQVTM and CDR2 ANQGSEA. This CDR3 region has 14 residues. Germline trimming cut 6 bases from V and 3 bases from J; bases unmatched to any gene: 8. DNA for the CDR3: TGCAGCGTCTATGACAGGGTGAGCTACAATGAGCAGTTCTTC. This translates into CSVYDRVSYNEQFF.

This clonotype was observed a handful of times. One junction end disagrees with the germline gene, perhaps due to a read error. The J gene is TRBJ1-2, the V gene TRBV5-5; D remains ambiguous. This CDR3 region has 14 residues. Per the germline V gene, CDR1 is SGHKS and CDR2 is YYEKEE (reference sequence). CDR3 nucleotide sequence: TGTGCCAGCAGCCCCGGTCGGGTACTTTATGGCCACACCTTC. It encodes CASSPGRVLYGHTF.

The chain recombines TRBV20-1 with TRBJ2-3, with 7 bases fitting TRBD1. V shed 5 bases and J 2 bases; nucleotides not matched to a gene: 7. CDR3 length equals 14 residues. The germline V gene encodes CDR1 DFQATT and CDR2 SNEGSKA (reference sequence). CDR3 region: CSAYSGTDTDTQYF. For the CDR3, the DNA is TGCAGTGCTTATTCCGGGACAGACACAGATACGCAGTATTTT.